This TCR beta chain comes out of a study of shared clonotypes between healthy human individuals. Study in general: The study used three CD4 naive, three CD4 memory, two CD8 naive and one CD8 memory plate per donor. Findings and limits, study-wide: Among donors, the sharing of clonotypes was expected to be influenced by sequencing depth.

Sequencing used immunoSEQ multiplex PCR; TCRdb keeps in-frame clones, though not all of them. The repertoire includes millions of clones, just over 90% of them detected once, and under 0.45% sits in the top ten. About this clone: Its antigen is currently unknown.

The germline gives CDR1 GTSNPN, CDR2 SVGIG (reference sequence). V lost 5 bases and J 4 bases, leaving 11 bases between the germline ends. CDR3 length equals 12 residues. This chain joins TRBV30 and TRBJ1-2; D gene ambiguous. This TCR was sampled from a man aged 18-30 years in good health. Some clones in this sample may be carry-over from other donors' samples. The sample taken for sequencing was naive CD4+ T cells from PBMCs. Documented subset: CD45RA+ positively selected. The CDR3 here is CAWAELGYGYTF. CDR3 sequence (DNA): TGTGCCTGGGCGGAGCTTGGCTATGGCTACACCTTC.